The T cell receptor (beta chain) described here comes from a study of blood T cell repertoires in COVID-19. The repertoire was sequenced with immunoSEQ multiplex PCR; TCRdb's copy has only in-frame clones and lacks some. Here the sample spans some 530,000 clones, about nine tenths being singletons. The CDR3 spans 15 residues. Germline V gene data show CDR1 as SNHLY and CDR2 as FYNNEI. Losses at the gene ends were 7 bases for V and 3 bases for J; bases not matched to a gene: 9. This chain links TRBV2 with TRBJ2-7; 10 bases agree with TRBD1. The origin of this receptor is an older woman who had recovered from COVID-19. Source material: PBMCs or T cells enriched from blood (not recorded which). The CDR3 is CASNIPGTGVYEQYF. The CDR3 DNA follows: TGTGCCAGCAATATACCCGGGACAGGGGTCTACGAGCAGTACTTC.